The rows below give T cell receptor beta chains drawn from one sample of a study of shared clonotypes between healthy human individuals. Measured with immunoSEQ multiplex PCR; TCRdb has only the in-frame clones, and not every one. The sample includes millions of clones, 85% to 95% seen only once; the top ten take approximately 0.13%. The sequencing sample was made of naive CD4+ T cells sorted from blood. The receptors shown here come from a man aged 18 to 29 in good health. CDR3s include the opening cysteine and the closing phenylalanine or tryptophan. Fields, in order: V gene, J gene, clone size, D gene, CDR3 length, CDR3 DNA, CDR3 protein. A D gene is named only where the DNA matches it firmly. Clone sizes are given selectively: once, few, many, or a class where the clone is expanded.

TRBV15	TRBJ2-7	once	TRBD2	15	TGTGCCACCAAGGTGCGGGAGGGCCCTGCTTACGAGCAGTACTTC	CATKVREGPAYEQYF
TRBV19	TRBJ2-7	once	.	13	TGTGCCAGTAGTATAGGCCCTTTATACGAGCAGTACTTC	CASSIGPLYEQYF
TRBV11-2	TRBJ2-2	.	TRBD2	16	TGTGCCAGCAGTACTAGCGGGAGGGCCATCGCCGGGGAGCTGTTTTTT	CASSTSGRAIAGELFF
TRBV29-1	TRBJ2-2	.	TRBD1	17	TGCAGCGTTGAACCTCGCATAGGGACAGGGTCCACCGGGGAGCTGTTTTTT	CSVEPRIGTGSTGELFF
TRBV11-2	TRBJ2-3	once	.	13	TGTGCCAGCAGCTCGAGCATCCCAGATACGCAGTATTTT	CASSSSIPDTQYF
TRBV11-2	TRBJ1-1	.	TRBD1	16	TGTGCCAGCAGCCCTCTCTCCGGACAGGTGAGCACTGAAGCTTTCTTT	CASSPLSGQVSTEAFF
TRBV27	TRBJ2-5	.	.	14	TGTGCCAGCAGTTTGGTCCCTAAATGGGAGACCCAGTACTTC	CASSLVPKWETQYF
TRBV7-9	TRBJ2-1	.	.	17	TGTGCCAGCAGCCCTGGGATCACTTATAGCTCCTACAATGAGCAGTTCTTC	CASSPGITYSSYNEQFF
TRBV9	TRBJ2-2	.	.	14	TGTGCCAGCAGCGTAGGACCGGGCACCGGGGAGCTGTTTTTT	CASSVGPGTGELFF
TRBV5-6	TRBJ1-2	.	TRBD1	17	TGTGCCAGCAGCTGGAAGGTAGGGACAGGGAACGACTATGGCTACACCTTC	CASSWKVGTGNDYGYTF
TRBV5-5	TRBJ2-6	few	.	16	TGTGCCAGCAGCTTGGCCCGAGGTGAAGGGGCCAACGTCCTGACTTTC	CASSLARGEGANVLTF
TRBV5-4	TRBJ2-3	.	TRBD2	16	TGTGCCAGCAGCTCGGGGACTAGCGGTCGCACAGATACGCAGTATTTT	CASSSGTSGRTDTQYF
TRBV6-1	TRBJ1-4	.	.	16	TGTGCCAGCAGTGAGATCCTCCGGCAGCTGGATGAAAAACTGTTTTTT	CASSEILRQLDEKLFF
TRBV4-2	TRBJ1-2	.	.	13	TGTGCCAGCAGCCAAGATGACGGTTATGGCTACACCTTC	CASSQDDGYGYTF
TRBV19	TRBJ2-7	.	.	14	TGTGCCACTAAAGTCTTCGTCTCGGCCTACGAGCAGTACTTC	CATKVFVSAYEQYF
TRBV6-4	TRBJ2-2	.	TRBD2	17	TGTGCCAGCAGTGCTCATCCTAGCGGGAATCCCACCGGGGAGCTGTTTTTT	CASSAHPSGNPTGELFF
TRBV7-8	TRBJ2-5	.	.	14	TGTGCCAGCAGCTTAGCAACAGGGACGGAGACCCAGTACTTC	CASSLATGTETQYF
TRBV18	TRBJ1-4	.	.	14	TGTGCCAGCTCACCACTGGGGGCGCCTGAAAAACTGTTTTTT	CASSPLGAPEKLFF